The entry below describes one T cell receptor (beta chain). This sample was included in a study of blood T cell repertoires in COVID-19. Study-wide background: The United States, Italy and Spain supplied acute and convalescent COVID-19 samples.

The CDR3 totals 19 residues. Germline lookup yields CDR1 MDHEN and CDR2 SYDVKM. Between the trimmed V and J ends, which lost 2 bases and 0 bases, there was a span of 17 bases. Measured with immunoSEQ multiplex PCR; TCRdb has only the in-frame clones, and not every one. The top ten clones hold about 9.5% of a sample with 200,000 to 300,000 clones, around 83% of them seen once. This chain joins TRBV28 and TRBJ1-6; tentative D call: TRBD1 (5 bases). The source material was peripheral blood. The receptor was isolated from a woman of 80 years or more with acute or convalescent COVID-19. The CDR3 loop reads CASSLIYDRRSSYNSPLHF. CDR3 nucleotide sequence: TGTGCCAGCAGTTTAATATACGACAGAAGAAGCTCCTATAATTCACCCCTCCACTTT.